This TCR beta chain was identified in a study of PD-1 blockade in classical Hodgkin lymphoma. Study as a whole: Intravenous nivolumab at 3 mg/kg was given to patients every 2 weeks.

Regarding the study as a whole: The study reported lower baseline TCR diversity in newly diagnosed patients than in healthy donors. It was CD4+ TCR diversity, not CD8+, that rose significantly by C4D1. Baseline diversity in complete responders resembled that of newly diagnosed patients.

As for time point: cycle 4 day 1 (C4D1), after 6 weeks of nivolumab. Each of the patients experienced relapse following autologous stem cell transplantation, and their brentuximab vedotin exposure differed. Trimming cost V 0 bases and J 4 bases; bases outside gene matches: 3. The CDR3 covers 14 residues. From germline, CDR1 is SGHRS and CDR2 YFSETQ. TCRdb's copy holds only in-frame clones and misses some; the assay was immunoSEQ multiplex PCR. Of about 64,000 clones in the sample, more than 80% were seen once. About this clone: Its antigen is as yet unknown.

The rearrangement uses TRBV5-1 and TRBJ1-2; 7 bases line up with TRBD1. The specimen was peripheral blood mononuclear cells (PBMCs), collected before the fourth cycle of nivolumab. The receptor was derived from a human donor with classical Hodgkin lymphoma. The CDR3 loop reads CASSLDRGGYGYTF. CDR3 sequence (DNA): TGCGCCAGCAGCTTGGACAGGGGAGGCTATGGCTACACCTTC.